The 32 T cell receptor beta chains listed next were all sequenced from one sample in a study of patients and donors after allogeneic stem cell transplantation. TCRdb ran MiXCR on the RT-PCR reads and lists one entry per CDR3 protein. Among fewer than 500,000 distinct CDR3 sequences listed, roughly 17% were seen once. Sample: blood, either unsorted or a sorted T cell fraction (not recorded which). The receptors here all came from a human donor who was either an allogeneic HSCT recipient or a stem cell or donor lymphocyte infusion donor (not recorded which). It is not recorded whose cells these are; they may come from a transplant donor.

This clonotype has just a few counts. The V and J genes are TRBV21-1 and TRBJ2-1; the table's D call, TRBD2, was not checked against the DNA. TRBV21-1 is a listed pseudogene. The CDR3 runs to 16 residues. DNA of the CDR3: TGTGCCAGCAGCAAAGCAGGACTAGCGGGCTTGGTTGGGCAGTTCTTC. Translated, it gives CASSKAGLAGLVGQFF.

This chain joins TRBV10-3 and TRBJ2-7, with 10 positions matching TRBD2. The CDR3 covers 15 residues. Trimming removed 5 bases from V and 7 bases from J; junction bases left unmatched: 11. Germline V CDR1 and CDR2: ENHRY, SYGVKD. The CDR3 sequence: CAISLWTSGAREQYF. Written as DNA, the CDR3 is TGTGCCATCAGTCTTTGGACTAGCGGAGCGAGGGAGCAGTACTTC.

The chain carries TRBV4-3 and TRBJ2-1, with D maybe TRBD2 (5 bases). Germline CDR1 reads LGHNA; CDR2 reads YSLEER. The germline V and J ends were trimmed by 1 base and 8 bases, with 9 bases remaining between them. This CDR3 region has 13 residues. CDR3 loop: CASSQVGSDEQFF. In nucleotides, the CDR3 is TGCGCCAGCAGCCAAGTGGGGAGTGATGAGCAGTTCTTC.

This clonotype was found a few times. V is TRBV27 and J is TRBJ2-6; 7 nucleotides match TRBD1. Germline V CDR1 and CDR2: MNHEY, SMNVEV (reference sequence). V trimming: 5 bases; J trimming: 0 bases; junction bases outside the gene matches: 4. CDR3 size: 16 residues. The CDR3 region has the DNA TGTGCCAGCAGTCGGGACAGAAGCTCTGGGGCCAACGTCCTGACTTTC. Its protein product is CASSRDRSSGANVLTF. Combining the CDR3 with reference TRBV27 and TRBJ2-6 gives the whole variable domain EAQVTQNPRYLITVTGKKLTVTCSQNMNHEYMSWYRQDPGLGLRQIYYSMNVEVTDKGDVPEGYKVSRKEKRNFPLILESPSPNQTSLYFCASSRDRSSGANVLTFGAGSRLTVL.

This clonotype was found a few times. This chain connects TRBV30 to TRBJ2-5; 7 bases agree with TRBD2. The V gene's germline CDR1 is GTSNPN and CDR2 SVGIG (reference sequence). The CDR3 totals 15 residues. V shed 1 base and J 5 bases; nucleotides not matched to a gene: 10. CDR3 DNA: TGTGCCTGGAGTGGTCGGGCGGGAGTGTCGGAGACCCAGTACTTC. Protein: CAWSGRAGVSETQYF.

This chain links TRBV5-1 with TRBJ2-1; the D gene is possibly TRBD1 (5 bases). V shed 4 bases and J shed 9 bases, with 14 bases lying between them. Germline V gene sequence: CDR1 SGHRS, CDR2 YFSETQ. The CDR3 has 13 amino acids. The CDR3 region has the DNA TGCGCCAGCAGCGGGTCGGACATGAGTGAGCAGTTCTTC. As protein: CASSGSDMSEQFF.

At least ten counts were recorded for this clonotype. The chain links TRBV20-1 to TRBJ2-3; TRBD2 is a possible D gene (6 bases). The CDR3 has 13 amino acids. Per germline, CDR1 DFQATT and CDR2 SNEGSKA (reference sequence). V was pared by 8 bases and J by 3 bases, with 15 bases between. The CDR3 coding sequence is TGCAGTCACCCGGGGGAGCGTACAGATACGCAGTATTTT. Translated: CSHPGERTDTQYF.

The chain is built from TRBV4-1 and TRBJ2-7; 10 positions match TRBD2. The germline gives CDR1 MGHRA, CDR2 YSYEKL. The CDR3 is 16 amino acids. The V gene end was trimmed by 4 bases and the J gene end by 0 bases; junction bases not matched to a gene: 6. The CDR3 bases are TGCGCCAGCAGCCGTAGTAGCGGGAGGATCTCCTACGAGCAGTACTTC. It translates to CASSRSSGRISYEQYF.

This chain uses TRBV5-1 with TRBJ2-2, with 9 bases aligning to TRBD1. Germline CDR1 SGHRS, CDR2 YFSETQ. CDR3 length: 16 residues. The junction had 9 bases not matched to a gene; V was cut back by 4 bases and J by 5 bases. CDR3 DNA sequence: TGCGCCAGCAGCAAAACCGGGACAGGGAAAACCGGGGAGCTGTTTTTT. Protein sequence: CASSKTGTGKTGELFF.

This clonotype was counted a few times. The CDR3 DNA follows: TGTGCCAGCAGTTTAACCCTCGGAAACACCATATATTTT. Protein sequence: CASSLTLGNTIYF. The chain combines TRBV12-3 or TRBV12-4 with TRBJ1-3; D is uncertain. The CDR3 length is 13 residues. V lost 2 bases to trimming and J lost 4 bases, with 6 bases between them.

The rearrangement joins TRBV6-1 to TRBJ1-1, with D hard to call. The germline V and J ends were trimmed by 6 bases and 3 bases, with 11 bases remaining between them. This CDR3 has 13 amino acids. Per germline, CDR1 MNHNS and CDR2 SASEGT. CDR3 protein: CASRRTLDTEAFF. The CDR3 DNA follows: TGTGCCAGCAGACGGACCCTGGACACTGAAGCTTTCTTT.

The J gene is TRBJ2-3, the V gene TRBV6-2 or TRBV6-3; D not certain. Trimming stripped 0 bases from V and 10 bases from J, with 8 bases between. CDR1 and CDR2 from the germline V gene are MNHEY and SVGEGT. The CDR3 spans 12 residues. The CDR3 bases are TGTGCCAGCAGTTACTCTGGCTCCTCGCAGTATTTT. Protein sequence: CASSYSGSSQYF.

This clonotype was detected many times. J is TRBJ2-1 and V is TRBV4-1, with a weak D call TRBD2 (7 bases). Trimming took off 0 bases at V and 6 bases at J, with 9 bases between the two ends. CDR3 size: 14 residues. Looked up from germline, CDR1 is MGHRA and CDR2 is YSYEKL. The CDR3 DNA is TGCGCCAGCAGCCAAGAAGGGGGGGCCAATGAGCAGTTCTTC. Translating it yields CASSQEGGANEQFF.

The V gene is TRBV11-3, the J gene TRBJ2-7, with D perhaps assigned TRBD1 or TRBD2 (6 bases each). Per the germline V gene, CDR1 is SGHNT and CDR2 is YENEEA. Trimming shortened V by 3 bases and J by 3 bases, and 21 bases separated the two germline ends. This CDR3 spans 17 amino acids. The DNA for the CDR3 is TGTGCCAGCAGCTTTGGAGGGTACCGGACAGTCTTCTACGAGCAGTACTTC. Amino acid sequence: CASSFGGYRTVFYEQYF.

This rearrangement joins TRBV3-1 to TRBJ2-7; D may be TRBD2 (6 bases). Looked up from germline, CDR1 is LGHDT and CDR2 is YNNKEL (reference sequence). V lost 7 bases, J lost 0 bases, and 16 bases lay in between. This CDR3 spans 15 amino acids. CDR3 coding DNA: TGTGCCAGCACCGACGGACTATCCAGCTCCTACGAGCAGTACTTC. Protein sequence: CASTDGLSSSYEQYF.

On this clonotype: A read error may be the cause here, since a much bigger clone is one base away. The rearrangement uses TRBV29-1 and TRBJ2-1; possible D gene TRBD1, 6 bases. Germline V gene sequence: CDR1 SQVTM, CDR2 ANQGSEA. Trimming took 4 bases from V and 4 from J, leaving 8 bases between them. The CDR3 is 12 residues long. The CDR3 DNA is TGCAGCGTTGTAACAGGGTACAATGAGCAGTTCTTC. The encoded protein is CSVVTGYNEQFF.

This clonotype has a handful of counts. One junction end disagrees with the germline gene, perhaps due to a read error. The J gene is TRBJ2-1, the V gene TRBV20-1; TRBD2 matches at 11 bases. CDR3 size: 15 residues. Germline CDR1 is DFQATT and CDR2 is SNEGSKA (reference sequence). As DNA, the CDR3 is TGCAGTGCTGGAGATGGGACTAGCGGAGGGGATGAGCAGTTCTTC. Amino acids: CSAGDGTSGGDEQFF.

In this sample, this clonotype turned up a few times. The junction departs from the called germline gene at one end, perhaps through a read error. The chain links TRBV18 to TRBJ1-4; no definite D call. This CDR3 comprises 17 residues. Germline loops: CDR1 KGHSH, CDR2 LQKENI. The CDR3: CASSPPNPRRLDEKLFF. In nucleotides, the CDR3 is TGTGCCAGCTCGCCACCTAACCCCAGGAGGCTTGATGAAAAACTGTTTTTT.

The gene calls are TRBV6-2 or TRBV6-3 and TRBJ1-2; D may be TRBD1 (5 bases). CDR3 length: 13 amino acids. Germline V gene data show CDR1 as MNHEY and CDR2 as SVGEGT. V dropped 7 bases and J dropped 2 bases, with 11 bases sitting between them. The CDR3 nucleotides read TGTGCCAGCACGATTCGGGGGAACTATGGCTACACCTTC. Its translation is CASTIRGNYGYTF.

This chain joins TRBV3-1 and TRBJ1-1; D possibly corresponds to TRBD1 (5 bases). Germline CDR1 LGHDT, CDR2 YNNKEL (reference sequence). This CDR3 spans 16 amino acids. V lost 3 bases and J lost 7, with 21 bases in between. In nucleotides, the CDR3 is TGTGCCAGCAGCCAGGAACGGAGTAGACAGATAATTGAAGCTTTCTTT. Amino acids: CASSQERSRQIIEAFF.

This chain links TRBV6-2 or TRBV6-3 with TRBJ2-2; D is unresolved. The V gene's germline CDR1 is MNHEY and CDR2 SVGEGT. The length of the CDR3 is 14 residues. V lost 6 bases and J lost 1, with 9 bases in between. As DNA, the CDR3 is TGTGCCAGCAGCAGGTTTTGGAACACCGGGGAGCTGTTTTTT. Translation: CASSRFWNTGELFF.

The table lists this clonotype with a few counts. V and J are TRBV6-6 and TRBJ2-5; no clear D. The V end lost 6 bases, the J end lost 0 bases, and 8 bases lay between the germline ends. The germline V gene has CDR1 MNHNY and CDR2 SVGAGI (reference sequence). This CDR3 contains 13 residues. As DNA, the CDR3 is TGTGCCAGCAGAGAGACGTACCAAGAGACCCAGTACTTC. Translating gives CASRETYQETQYF.

This clonotype was seen at least ten times. V gene TRBV7-9 combines with J gene TRBJ1-4; D not resolved. CDR3 length: 11 amino acids. V lost 4 bases and J 7 bases, leaving 4 bases between the germline ends. Germline CDR1 reads SEHNR; CDR2 reads FQNEAQ (reference sequence). The DNA for the CDR3 is TGTGCCAGCAGCTCTGGTGAAAAACTGTTTTTT. It codes for CASSSGEKLFF.

The chain employs TRBV20-1 and TRBJ1-4, with D possibly being TRBD1 (5 bases). The CDR3 runs 16 residues. CDR1 and CDR2 from the germline V gene are DFQATT and SNEGSKA (reference sequence). V was clipped by 6 bases and J by 0 bases, with 17 bases between them. The CDR3 is CSARSWGDATNEKLFF. In DNA, the CDR3 is TGCAGTGCCAGGAGTTGGGGCGACGCAACTAATGAAAAACTGTTTTTT.

The chain combines TRBV7-2 with TRBJ2-2; D gene ambiguous. Germline V lookup: CDR1 SGHTA, CDR2 FQGNSA. V was clipped by 8 bases and J by 1 base, with 5 bases between them. The CDR3 contains 12 residues. This chain's CDR3 is CASGVNTGELFF. The CDR3 coding sequence is TGTGCCAGCGGGGTGAACACCGGGGAGCTGTTTTTT. Drawing the rest from reference TRBV7-2 and TRBJ2-2, the complete variable domain is GAGVSQSPSNKVTEKGKDVELRCDPISGHTALYWYRQSLGQGLEFLIYFQGNSAPDKSGLPSDRFSAERTGGSVSTLTIQRTQQEDSAVYLCASGVNTGELFFGEGSRLTVL.

This clonotype was seen a handful of times. The V gene is TRBV7-2, the J gene TRBJ2-7, with D unresolved. Trimming stripped 1 base from V and 2 bases from J, with 6 bases between. The germline gives CDR1 SGHTA, CDR2 FQGNSA. The CDR3 length is 13 residues. The CDR3 region is CASSLEAAYEQYF. Here the CDR3 DNA reads TGTGCCAGCAGCTTAGAAGCCGCCTACGAGCAGTACTTC.

This sequence joins TRBV27 and TRBJ2-7, with a weak D call TRBD2 (5 bases). From germline, CDR1 is MNHEY and CDR2 SMNVEV (reference sequence). V lost 8 bases and J lost 0, with 11 bases in between. This CDR3 has 13 residues. This CDR3 is CASGRANSYEQYF. The CDR3 nucleotides are TGTGCCAGCGGGCGGGCCAACTCCTACGAGCAGTACTTC.

V usage is TRBV7-2 and J usage is TRBJ2-3, with D perhaps assigned TRBD1 or TRBD2 (5 bases each). Deletions cut 3 bases from V and 8 bases from J, with 9 bases between. Germline loops: CDR1 SGHTA, CDR2 FQGNSA. The CDR3 spans 12 residues. CDR3: CASSLGDVTQYF. The CDR3 nucleotides read TGTGCCAGCAGCTTGGGGGACGTTACGCAGTATTTT. The whole variable domain, remainder taken from reference TRBV7-2 and TRBJ2-3, is GAGVSQSPSNKVTEKGKDVELRCDPISGHTALYWYRQSLGQGLEFLIYFQGNSAPDKSGLPSDRFSAERTGGSVSTLTIQRTQQEDSAVYLCASSLGDVTQYFGPGTRLTVL.

The rearrangement uses TRBV3-1 and TRBJ2-1; TRBD2 agrees at 11 bases. The CDR3 loop spans 16 amino acids. The V gene's germline CDR1 is LGHDT and CDR2 YNNKEL (reference sequence). The V and J ends lost 3 bases and 6 bases, in that order; junction bases with no gene match: 7. The CDR3 DNA follows: TGTGCCAGCAGCCATGTTAGCGGGAGGGCCTCCAATGAGCAGTTCTTC. It encodes CASSHVSGRASNEQFF.

The chain couples TRBV9 to TRBJ2-3; D may be TRBD1 (6 bases). Germline CDR1 SGDLS, CDR2 YYNGEE. The germline V and J ends were trimmed by 3 bases and 5 bases, with 16 bases remaining between them. The CDR3 is 15 residues long. This CDR3 is CASSGPGVGRDTQYF. CDR3 bases: TGTGCCAGCAGCGGACCAGGGGTCGGTAGAGATACGCAGTATTTT.

This clonotype was detected a few times. This chain links TRBV7-2 with TRBJ2-5; TRBD2 might be the D (6 bases). V lost 1 base and J lost 3, with 15 bases in between. Germline values: CDR1 SGHTA, CDR2 FQGNSA. The CDR3 has 16 residues. The CDR3 region has the DNA TGTGCCAGCAGCTTAGGCTTTGGGACTCCTAAAGAGACCCAGTACTTC. This gives the protein CASSLGFGTPKETQYF.

The chain uses TRBV9 and TRBJ2-1; 8 positions agree with TRBD1. Germline lookup yields CDR1 SGDLS and CDR2 YYNGEE. The V gene end was trimmed by 0 bases and the J gene end by 2 bases; junction bases not matched to a gene: 1. The CDR3 sequence is 15 residues long. This CDR3 is CASSVAQGAYNEQFF. The DNA of the CDR3 is TGTGCCAGCAGCGTAGCACAGGGGGCCTACAATGAGCAGTTCTTC. Using reference TRBV9 and TRBJ2-1 for the parts outside the CDR3, the full variable domain is DSGVTQTPKHLITATGQRVTLRCSPRSGDLSVYWYQQSLDQGLQFLIQYYNGEERAKGNILERFSAQQFPDLHSELNLSSLELGDSALYFCASSVAQGAYNEQFFGPGTRLTVL.